Listed below are T cell receptor beta chains from one sample, sequenced in a study of T cell responses to AZD1222 COVID-19 vaccine. Repertoires were generated with immunoSEQ multiplex PCR, while TCRdb's copy carries only in-frame clones and drops some. The sample has just under 75,000 clones, about three quarters seen once. The sample consisted of peripheral blood, taken 28 days after the second AZD1222 dose. These receptors came from an adult who received the AZD1222 COVID-19 vaccine. Both conserved end residues are part of each CDR3. A D gene is named only where the DNA matches it firmly. Size tells how often a clone was seen (once, few, many) or the class of an expanded clone, and some rows leave it out.

V	D	size	J	CDR3	DNA
TRBV6-5	NA	NA	TRBJ2-7	CASMLGTEQYF	TGTGCCAGCATGTTGGGTACCGAGCAGTACTTC
TRBV19	TRBD1	NA	TRBJ2-5	CASSPSGQTTTRGQETQYF	TGTGCCAGTAGTCCCTCGGGACAGACAACTACGAGGGGCCAAGAGACCCAGTACTTC
TRBV6-2/TRBV6-3	NA	NA	TRBJ2-6	CASTPDIYSGANVLTF	TGTGCCAGCACCCCGGACATTTACTCTGGGGCCAACGTCCTGACTTTC
TRBV19	NA	NA	TRBJ2-1	CASSSGSTPTGEQFF	TGTGCCAGTAGTTCCGGGTCAACACCGACCGGTGAGCAGTTCTTC
TRBV19	NA	NA	TRBJ1-5	CASSISEGNQPQHF	TGTGCCAGTAGTATCAGTGAGGGCAATCAGCCCCAGCATTTT
TRBV11-2	NA	NA	TRBJ2-7	CASSLLMGNEQYF	TGTGCCAGCAGCCTCCTGATGGGGAACGAGCAGTACTTC
TRBV7-6	NA	few	TRBJ1-4	CASSSPTGTTNEKLFF	TGTGCCAGCAGCTCCCCGACAGGAACAACTAATGAAAAACTGTTTTTT
TRBV30	NA	NA	TRBJ1-1	CAWSLSGGTEAFF	TGTGCCTGGAGTCTTTCCGGGGGCACTGAAGCTTTCTTT
TRBV4-3	TRBD1	NA	TRBJ1-2	CASSQDQGDRDYGYTF	TGCGCCAGCAGCCAAGATCAGGGAGACAGGGATTATGGCTACACCTTC
TRBV21-1	NA	NA	TRBJ1-3	CASRGGSSGNTIYF	TGTGCCAGCCGGGGCGGGTCCTCTGGAAACACCATATATTTT
TRBV18	TRBD2	NA	TRBJ2-3	CASSPPGGLGTDTQYF	TGTGCCAGCTCACCACCGGGGGGACTAGGCACAGATACGCAGTATTTT
TRBV20-1	NA	NA	TRBJ1-2	CSRPQGGGYTF	TGCAGCCGGCCCCAGGGAGGTGGCTACACCTTC
TRBV5-1	NA	NA	TRBJ1-2	CASFDTGYTF	TGCGCCAGCTTCGACACTGGCTACACCTTC
TRBV5-1	TRBD1	many	TRBJ2-4	CASSLEPGGQGLNIQYF	TGCGCCAGCAGCTTGGAACCTGGGGGACAGGGGCTGAACATTCAGTACTTC
TRBV28	TRBD2	NA	TRBJ2-7	CASIPGTSGGVEQYF	TGTGCCAGTATACCCGGGACTAGCGGGGGGGTCGAGCAGTACTTC
TRBV19	NA	NA	TRBJ1-2	CASSISAHPGVGYTF	TGTGCCAGTAGCATATCCGCCCATCCGGGGGTTGGCTACACCTTC
TRBV5-5	NA	NA	TRBJ1-5	CASSLGSLGNQPQHF	TGTGCCAGCAGCTTGGGCAGCCTCGGCAATCAGCCCCAGCATTTT
TRBV27	NA	few	TRBJ1-2	CASTHLTGPNYGYTF	TGTGCCAGCACCCATCTTACAGGGCCCAACTATGGCTACACCTTC
TRBV18	TRBD1	NA	TRBJ2-7	CASSPGLDRGFWDEQYF	TGTGCCAGCTCACCAGGCCTGGACAGGGGGTTTTGGGACGAGCAGTACTTC
TRBV4-1	TRBD2	NA	TRBJ2-7	CASSQGGTGLGTYEQYF	TGCGCCAGCAGCCAAGGGGGAACGGGACTAGGGACCTACGAGCAGTACTTC
TRBV19	NA	few	TRBJ1-1	CASKDRLNTEAFF	TGTGCCAGTAAGGACAGACTGAACACTGAAGCTTTCTTT
TRBV30	NA	NA	TRBJ2-7	CAWSPPGRGYEQYF	TGTGCCTGGAGTCCCCCAGGGCGAGGCTACGAGCAGTACTTC
TRBV6-2/TRBV6-3	NA	NA	TRBJ2-2	CASSYSGRGNTGELFF	TGTGCCAGCAGTTACTCGGGGCGGGGGAACACCGGGGAGCTGTTTTTT
TRBV12-2	NA	NA	TRBJ2-5	CASRCPRLAGGETQYF	TGTGCAAGTCGCTGCCCTCGTCTAGCGGGGGGGGAGACCCAGTACTTC
TRBV27	TRBD1	NA	TRBJ1-5	CASSSDRGQPQHF	TGTGCCAGCAGTTCGGACAGGGGGCAGCCCCAGCATTTT
TRBV29-1	NA	NA	TRBJ2-7	CSVGTATYEQYF	TGCAGCGTTGGGACAGCCACCTACGAGCAGTACTTC